The clone carrying this T cell receptor (beta chain) was found many times. What it binds is not known. The data originate from a study of T cells in Graves' hyperthyroidism and ophthalmopathy. Diagnosis relied on clinical symptoms, serum thyroxine and TRAb, thyroid ultrasound and orbital computed tomography. Points from the study as a whole: Blood shared most expanded thyroid clonotypes above 0.001.

TCR beta CDR3 regions were amplified from RNA transcripts. Primed by the HTBI set, a first-round RT-PCR was run on the TCR CDR3. TCRdb independently ran MiXCR on the multiplex PCR reads; one entry per CDR3 protein. This sample has under 400,000 distinct CDR3 sequences, with 15% found just once. Trimming took 2 bases from V and 4 from J, leaving 16 bases between them. The CDR3 sequence is 16 residues long. Germline loops: CDR1 MNHNS, CDR2 SASEGT. This clonotype was obtained from a woman aged 55-70 years with Graves' ophthalmopathy. The chain uses TRBV6-1 and TRBJ2-3, with D possibly matching TRBD1 (5 bases). Sample: blood. CDR3 amino acids: CASSEPDSGVSDTQYF. As DNA, the CDR3 is TGTGCCAGCAGTGAACCCGACAGTGGCGTCTCAGATACGCAGTATTTT.